This T cell receptor beta chain was captured by sequencing in a study of T-cell memory formation after mild COVID-19. The V gene lost 2 bases and the J gene lost 9 bases, with 13 bases spanning the gap. CDR1 is MNHEY, CDR2 SVGAGI, per germline. The CDR3 is made up of 14 amino acids. This clonotype showed up just a few times. TCRdb reprocessed the 5' RACE reads via MiXCR and lists one record per CDR3 protein. The table shows about 400,000 distinct CDR3 sequences, with 20% to 30% occurring only once. The rearrangement links TRBV6-5 to TRBJ2-2; either TRBD1 or TRBD2 may fit D (5 bases each). The clonotype originates from an adult woman who had mild COVID-19 (a few samples of this study predate the infection). Cell type and time point are not known. The sequencing input was PBMCs or a T cell subset sorted from them (not recorded which). The CDR3 DNA reads as TGTGCCAGCAGTTACCTGGGACCTGACCGGGAGCTGTTTTTT. It translates to CASSYLGPDRELFF.